The 17 T cell receptor beta chains in this list originate from one sample, sequenced in a study of cytomegalovirus exposure and HLA in healthy donors. The PCR employed 60 Vbeta primers together with 13 Jbeta primers. Sequencing used immunoSEQ multiplex PCR; TCRdb keeps in-frame clones, though not all of them. The sample contains roughly 250,000 clones, roughly 80% of which appear only once. The sequencing sample was made of PBMCs. The receptors shown here come from a girl aged 2 to 10 in good health and CMV-seronegative.

This clone was seen only a few times. One end of the junction varies from germline; a read error may be responsible. The rearrangement joins TRBV2 to TRBJ1-6; D not certain. Germline loops: CDR1 SNHLY, CDR2 FYNNEI. There are 10 residues in the CDR3. The CDR3 coding sequence is TGTGCCAGCAGTGGGCGGGTTCTCGATTTT. This encodes CASSGRVLDF.

V and J are TRBV9 and TRBJ1-6; D is possibly TRBD1 (5 bases). V dropped 4 bases and J dropped 3 bases, with 5 bases sitting between them. This CDR3 region has 13 residues. Germline values: CDR1 SGDLS, CDR2 YYNGEE. CDR3 in DNA: TGTGCCAGCAGCAGGGGCTATAATTCACCCCTCCACTTT. This encodes CASSRGYNSPLHF.

The chain employs TRBV7-2 and TRBJ2-3; D gene uncertain. The CDR3 has 14 amino acids. Germline CDR1 SGHTA, CDR2 FQGNSA. The V and J ends lost 3 bases and 4 bases respectively, with 11 bases between them. In nucleotides, the CDR3 is TGTGCCAGCAGCTTTGCCCGGTCGTCAGATACGCAGTATTTT. This codes for CASSFARSSDTQYF.

This clone has a single count. V is TRBV7-9 and J is TRBJ2-7; TRBD2 is a possible D gene (5 bases). The V end lost 5 bases, the J end lost 0 bases, and 11 bases lay between the germline ends. The germline CDR1 and CDR2 sequences are SEHNR and FQNEAQ (reference sequence). There are 14 residues in the CDR3. This CDR3 is CASSPSGISYEQYF. Here the CDR3 DNA reads TGTGCCAGCAGCCCGTCGGGGATCTCCTACGAGCAGTACTTC.

V and J are TRBV28 and TRBJ1-1; D is possibly TRBD1 (5 bases). Germline V gene sequence: CDR1 MDHEN, CDR2 SYDVKM. The CDR3 is 15 residues long. V was clipped by 3 bases and J by 1 base, with 12 bases between them. The CDR3 loop reads CASSFPTGPNTEAFF. The CDR3, as DNA: TGTGCCAGCAGTTTCCCTACAGGACCGAACACTGAAGCTTTCTTT.

The chain joins TRBV19 to TRBJ1-2, with 8 bases identical to TRBD1. V gave up 8 bases and J gave up 7 bases; unmatched junction bases: 9. The CDR3 has 13 amino acids. From germline, CDR1 is LNHDA and CDR2 SQIVND (reference sequence). DNA for the CDR3: TGTGCCAGTTACAGGACAGGGAATTCTGGCTACACCTTC. Translating it yields CASYRTGNSGYTF.

This sequence joins TRBV5-5 and TRBJ2-5, with 10 bases matching TRBD2. Germline values: CDR1 SGHKS, CDR2 YYEKEE (reference sequence). Trimming at V came to 0 bases and at J to 5 bases, leaving 10 bases not matched to a gene. The length of the CDR3 is 17 residues. The DNA of the CDR3 is TGTGCCAGCAGCTTGGCCCCAGCGCTAGCGGGGGTGGAGACCCAGTACTTC. This codes for CASSLAPALAGVETQYF.

The chain combines TRBV6-1 with TRBJ2-7, with D perhaps TRBD1 (6 bases). Germline V gene sequence: CDR1 MNHNS, CDR2 SASEGT. The V end lost 6 bases, the J end lost 3 bases, and 12 bases lay between the germline ends. CDR3 length: 13 residues. The CDR3 DNA is TGTGCCAGCAGGGCGGCAGGGGACTACGAGCAGTACTTC. This sequence encodes CASRAAGDYEQYF.

Only a few counts were recorded for this clone. The V gene is TRBV11-2, the J gene TRBJ2-3, with 10 bases lining up with TRBD2. The CDR3 length is 15 residues. Per germline, CDR1 SGHAT and CDR2 FQNNGV. Trimming at V came to 3 bases and at J to 3 bases, leaving 3 bases not matched to a gene. Here the CDR3 DNA reads TGTGCCAGCAGCTTTTCTAGCGGGAGAACAGATACGCAGTATTTT. Its translation: CASSFSSGRTDTQYF.

The rearrangement links TRBV5-1 to TRBJ2-3; D remains ambiguous. Trimming took off 0 bases at V and 0 bases at J, with 5 bases between the two ends. Germline V CDR1 and CDR2: SGHRS, YFSETQ. The CDR3 is made up of 14 amino acids. CDR3 DNA: TGCGCCAGCAGCTTGGCCGTCAGCACAGATACGCAGTATTTT. Translation: CASSLAVSTDTQYF.

With regard to this clone: One end of the junction does not line up with germline, which may come from a read error. The chain uses TRBV10-3 and TRBJ2-3; 8 nucleotides match TRBD2. The CDR3 runs 15 residues. Germline V gene lookup returns CDR1 ENHRY and CDR2 SYGVKD. Written as DNA, the CDR3 is TGTGCCATCAGCGGACTAGCAGGTGGGGGGGATATGCAGTATTTT. Protein: CAISGLAGGGDMQYF.

This clone was detected once. The chain uses TRBV5-4 and TRBJ2-5; 10 nucleotides line up with TRBD2. The J call is doubtful: the DNA matches TRBJ2-7 better. Germline V lookup: CDR1 SGHNT, CDR2 YYREEE (reference sequence). The CDR3 is made up of 17 amino acids. CDR3 DNA: TGTGCCAGCAGCTTGGGGCTAGCGGGAGCGGGGTCCTACGAGCAGTACTTC. Its protein product is CASSLGLAGAGSYEQYF.

J is TRBJ2-7 and V is TRBV5-6; 8 nucleotides line up with TRBD2. Germline CDR1 and CDR2: SGHDT and YYEEEE. The V and J ends lost 7 bases and 0 bases, in that order; junction bases with no gene match: 15. This CDR3 contains 17 residues. CDR3 residues: CASPMTRTSPASYEQYF. CDR3 sequence (DNA): TGTGCCAGCCCTATGACCCGGACTAGCCCAGCCTCCTACGAGCAGTACTTC.

The rearrangement links TRBV19 to TRBJ1-4; D remains unclear. V lost 4 bases, J lost 8 bases, and 14 bases lay in between. Per the germline V gene, CDR1 is LNHDA and CDR2 is SQIVND (reference sequence). This CDR3 spans 14 amino acids. The CDR3 DNA reads as TGTGCCAGTAGTACCACTAGTCTCCAGGAAAAACTGTTTTTT. Its protein product is CASSTTSLQEKLFF.

CDR3 protein: CASNPGVGSEAFF. For the CDR3, the DNA is TGTGCCAGCAACCCCGGCGTCGGGTCGGAAGCTTTCTTT. The rearrangement uses TRBV28 and TRBJ1-1, with D uncertain. Trimming pared 7 bases from V and 8 bases from J, leaving 17 bases between. The CDR3 consists of 13 residues. CDR1 is MDHEN, CDR2 SYDVKM, per germline.

Remarks on this clone: A junction end diverges from the germline sequence, so it may reflect a read error. This sample includes further DNA sequences coding for the same CDR3. The chain links TRBV7-8 to TRBJ2-3; TRBD2 agrees at 7 bases. Germline-derived CDR1 and CDR2 are SGHVS and FQNEAQ. The CDR3 sequence is 15 residues long. The CDR3 is CASRGGTASTDTQYF. DNA of the CDR3: TGTGCCAGCAGGGGAGGGACGGCCAGCACGGATACGCAGTATTTT. The whole variable domain, filled in from reference TRBV7-8 and TRBJ2-3, reads GAGVSQSPRYKVAKRGQDVALRCDPISGHVSLFWYQQALGQGPEFLTYFQNEAQLDKSGLPSDRFFAERPEGSVSTLKIQRTQQEDSAVYLCASRGGTASTDTQYFGPGTRLTVL.

This rearrangement joins TRBV9 to TRBJ2-7; 15 nucleotides line up with TRBD2. V lost 7 bases to trimming and J lost 2 bases; unmatched junction nucleotides: 4. This CDR3 is 15 amino acids long. CDR1 is SGDLS, CDR2 YYNGEE, per germline. The CDR3 spells CASGLAGGPPYEQYF. In DNA form, the CDR3 reads TGTGCCAGCGGACTAGCGGGAGGGCCACCCTACGAGCAGTACTTC.